Below are 7 T cell receptor beta chains sequenced from a single sample in a study of blood T cell repertoires in COVID-19. The protocol was immunoSEQ multiplex PCR, while the TCRdb copy is restricted to in-frame clones and leaves out a portion. The sample carries about 190,000 clones, over 70% recorded once. Sequenced sample: peripheral blood. These receptors were collected from a man in his sixties with acute or convalescent COVID-19.

The genes are TRBV7-9 and TRBJ2-3, with 8 bases identical to TRBD2. V shed 7 bases and J 0 bases; nucleotides not matched to a gene: 9. CDR3 size: 16 residues. Germline CDR1 reads SEHNR; CDR2 reads FQNEAQ (reference sequence). The CDR3 DNA reads TGTGCCAGCAAGGAATTAGCGGGGTTAAGCACAGATACGCAGTATTTT. As protein: CASKELAGLSTDTQYF.

This clone was counted a few times. The chain carries TRBV6-1 and TRBJ1-2; TRBD1 aligns across 8 bases. Trimming removed 1 base from V and 2 bases from J; junction bases left unmatched: 9. The CDR3 extends over 17 amino acids. The germline V gene encodes CDR1 MNHNS and CDR2 SASEGT. As DNA, the CDR3 is TGTGCCAGCAGTGAAGTGACAGGGGCCTTCCGAAACTATGGCTACACCTTC. The encoded protein is CASSEVTGAFRNYGYTF.

This chain uses TRBV30 with TRBJ2-1; unclear D gene. CDR1 is GTSNPN, CDR2 SVGIG, per germline (reference sequence). The CDR3 totals 11 residues. The ends were cut back, 3 bases at V and 10 bases at J, with 10 bases in the middle. This CDR3 reads CAWSRAMEQFF. In DNA, the CDR3 is TGTGCCTGGAGCCGAGCTATGGAGCAGTTCTTC.

This rearrangement joins TRBV18 to TRBJ1-5; D might be TRBD1 (6 bases). This CDR3 contains 16 residues. Germline V gives CDR1 KGHSH, CDR2 LQKENI. Trimming shortened V by 4 bases and J by 2 bases, and 15 bases separated the two germline ends. The CDR3 here is CASSLTGLQGNQPQHF. CDR3 nucleotides: TGTGCCAGCTCACTAACAGGGCTTCAGGGCAATCAGCCCCAGCATTTT. Supplemented by reference TRBV18 and TRBJ1-5, the full variable domain reads NAGVMQNPRHLVRRRGQEARLRCSPMKGHSHVYWYRQLPEEGLKFMVYLQKENIIDESGMPKERFSAEFPKEGPSILRIQQVVRGDSAAYFCASSLTGLQGNQPQHFGDGTRLSIL.

The rearrangement joins TRBV6-1 to TRBJ2-5, with D possibly being TRBD2 (7 bases). CDR1 is MNHNS, CDR2 SASEGT, per germline. The CDR3 extends over 16 amino acids. V lost 1 base and J lost 1, with 13 bases in between. CDR3 coding DNA: TGTGCCAGCAGTGAAGATGGGGAGGGGGTCCAAGAGACCCAGTACTTC. Protein: CASSEDGEGVQETQYF.

V usage is TRBV30 and J usage is TRBJ2-1, with a weak D call TRBD2 (6 bases). CDR3 length: 14 amino acids. Germline-derived CDR1 and CDR2 are GTSNPN and SVGIG (reference sequence). V lost 3 bases and J 3 bases, leaving 12 bases between the germline ends. The CDR3 protein is CAWRGRYGYNEQFF. CDR3 nucleotide sequence: TGTGCCTGGAGGGGGAGGTACGGCTACAATGAGCAGTTCTTC.

CDR3 loop: CAIRGEGEGKAFF. In DNA form, the CDR3 reads TGTGCCATCAGGGGGGAGGGGGAAGGAAAGGCTTTCTTT. V is TRBV10-3 and J is TRBJ1-1; TRBD1 might be the D (6 bases). The CDR3 spans 13 residues. The V gene lost 6 bases and the J gene lost 11 bases, with 19 bases spanning the gap. Germline CDR1 is ENHRY and CDR2 is SYGVKD.